The 15 T cell receptor beta chains reported below all come from one sample, sequenced in a study of T cell responses to AZD1222 COVID-19 vaccine. Profiled with immunoSEQ multiplex PCR; TCRdb holds only in-frame clones, not every one. This table has some 140,000 clones, roughly nine tenths appearing once. Sequencing used peripheral blood, obtained on day 0 of AZD1222 vaccination. These receptors originate from an adult in good health.

The chain is built from TRBV2 and TRBJ1-6; possible D gene TRBD1, 6 bases. This CDR3 spans 14 amino acids. Germline CDR1 is SNHLY and CDR2 is FYNNEI. V lost 4 bases and J 9 bases, leaving 13 bases between the germline ends. CDR3 protein: CASSGSGATSPLHF. The CDR3 nucleotides are TGTGCCAGCAGTGGATCAGGGGCGACTTCACCCCTCCACTTT.

The V and J genes are TRBV25-1 and TRBJ2-1, with 8 bases aligning to TRBD2. CDR1 and CDR2 (germline): MGHDK, SYGVNS. The CDR3 sequence is 16 residues long. The ends lost 3 bases at V and 0 bases at J; junction bases unmatched: 4. Written as DNA, the CDR3 is TGTGCCAGCAGTGAGGCGGGGGGCTTCTCCTACAATGAGCAGTTCTTC. It yields the protein CASSEAGGFSYNEQFF.

The J gene is TRBJ1-5, the V gene TRBV19; a possible D gene is TRBD1 (5 bases). Per the germline V gene, CDR1 is LNHDA and CDR2 is SQIVND (reference sequence). This CDR3 region has 14 residues. The V end was cut by 4 bases, the J end by 3 bases, with 10 bases between. The CDR3 loop reads CASSTAGFNQPQHF. The DNA of the CDR3 is TGTGCCAGTAGTACTGCAGGGTTCAATCAGCCCCAGCATTTT.

This chain uses TRBV4-1 with TRBJ1-5, with 10 bases aligning to TRBD1. Germline assignment: CDR1 MGHRA and CDR2 YSYEKL. The V segment lost 6 bases and the J segment 6 bases; nucleotides outside the gene matches: 14. The CDR3 runs 17 residues. In DNA form, the CDR3 reads TGCGCCAGCAGTTCTGAGGAGGGGACAGGGGTATTTCAGCCCCAGCATTTT. This sequence encodes CASSSEEGTGVFQPQHF.

J is TRBJ2-5 and V is TRBV13, with a possible D match to TRBD2 (6 bases). The CDR3 has 14 residues. V lost 1 base and J lost 4, with 10 bases in between. Germline-derived CDR1 and CDR2 are PRHDT and FYEKMQ (reference sequence). This CDR3 reads CASSLALALETQYF. CDR3 DNA sequence: TGTGCCAGCAGCTTAGCACTAGCCTTAGAGACCCAGTACTTC.

The V gene is TRBV5-1, the J gene TRBJ2-1, with D uncertain. This CDR3 contains 15 residues. Trimming took 0 bases from V and 1 from J, leaving 8 bases between them. Germline V gene data show CDR1 as SGHRS and CDR2 as YFSETQ. CDR3 sequence (DNA): TGCGCCAGCAGCTTGGGGGGTATTTCCTACAATGAGCAGTTCTTC. It specifies CASSLGGISYNEQFF.

This chain connects TRBV9 to TRBJ2-2, with D unclear. The germline V and J ends were trimmed by 0 bases and 6 bases, with 6 bases remaining between them. CDR3 length: 13 residues. Germline lookup yields CDR1 SGDLS and CDR2 YYNGEE. CDR3 residues: CASSVDGAGELFF. For the CDR3, the DNA is TGTGCCAGCAGCGTAGATGGGGCCGGGGAGCTGTTTTTT.

This clone was detected once. V is TRBV19 and J is TRBJ1-6; D is unclear. The CDR3 extends over 14 amino acids. The germline CDR1 and CDR2 sequences are LNHDA and SQIVND (reference sequence). Deletions cut 6 bases from V and 7 bases from J, with 13 bases between. The CDR3 nucleotides are TGTGCCAGTAGAGACGGGGTAGCAAATTCACCCCTCCACTTT. It translates to CASRDGVANSPLHF.

V is TRBV7-6 and J is TRBJ2-5; D remains unclear. Germline V gene lookup returns CDR1 SGHVS and CDR2 FNYEAQ. This CDR3 comprises 15 residues. V was cut by 2 bases and J by 3 bases, with 13 bases left in between. The CDR3 DNA sequence: TGTGCCAGCAGCTTATGGGTTGGGTTCGAAGAGACCCAGTACTTC. Residues: CASSLWVGFEETQYF.

This chain joins TRBV7-8 and TRBJ1-1; D unresolved. V lost 1 base and J 4 bases, leaving 10 bases between the germline ends. The germline V gene has CDR1 SGHVS and CDR2 FQNEAQ. The CDR3 sequence is 14 residues long. The CDR3 sequence is CASSLGFGSTEAFF. In nucleotides, the CDR3 is TGTGCCAGCAGCTTAGGGTTCGGTAGCACTGAAGCTTTCTTT.

J is TRBJ2-3 and V is TRBV18; the match to TRBD1 covers 10 bases. V lost 2 bases to trimming and J lost 4 bases; unmatched junction nucleotides: 6. Looked up from germline, CDR1 is KGHSH and CDR2 is LQKENI. This CDR3 region has 16 residues. The DNA of the CDR3 is TGTGCCAGCTCACCATGGACAGGGGGGGGTGCAGATACGCAGTATTTT. Translated, it gives CASSPWTGGGADTQYF.

The chain combines TRBV18 with TRBJ1-2, with 8 bases that match TRBD1. Germline CDR1 and CDR2: KGHSH and LQKENI. V shed 5 bases, J shed 7 bases, and the junction held 12 bases outside the gene matches. CDR3 length: 15 amino acids. The CDR3 region is CASSTTTGQASGYTF. The CDR3 DNA is TGTGCCAGCTCAACCACAACGGGACAGGCTTCTGGCTACACCTTC.

CDR3 in amino acids: CATESHQSLIYGYTF. CDR3 sequence (DNA): TGTGCCACTGAAAGCCACCAGAGTCTAATATATGGCTACACCTTC. The chain carries TRBV10-3 and TRBJ1-2; D not resolved. The germline V gene has CDR1 ENHRY and CDR2 SYGVKD. The CDR3 loop spans 15 amino acids. V dropped 10 bases and J dropped 5 bases, with 23 bases sitting between them.

This CDR3 is CASSPGTLETQYF. The CDR3 region has the DNA TGTGCCAGTAGTCCCGGGACCTTGGAGACCCAGTACTTC. V gene TRBV19 combines with J gene TRBJ2-5, with D tentatively TRBD1 or TRBD2 (5 bases each). Germline V gene lookup returns CDR1 LNHDA and CDR2 SQIVND (reference sequence). CDR3 length: 13 residues. V lost 5 bases to trimming and J lost 5 bases, with 12 bases between them.

This clone was detected once. The chain carries TRBV5-1 and TRBJ1-4; TRBD1 might be the D (6 bases). The CDR3 contains 14 residues. Looked up from germline, CDR1 is SGHRS and CDR2 is YFSETQ. Deletions cut 3 bases from V and 3 bases from J, with 9 bases between. As DNA, the CDR3 is TGCGCCAGCAGCTCACAGGGATCTAATGAAAAACTGTTTTTT. It yields the protein CASSSQGSNEKLFF. The full variable domain, in which reference TRBV5-1 and TRBJ1-4 provide the parts outside the CDR3, is KAGVTQTPRYLIKTRGQQVTLSCSPISGHRSVSWYQQTPGQGLQFLFEYFSETQRNKGNFPGRFSGRQFSNSRSEMNVSTLELGDSALYLCASSSQGSNEKLFFGSGTQLSVL.